What follows describes a single TCR beta chain. The PCR was carried out with 60 Vbeta primers and 13 Jbeta primers. Only in-frame clones appear in the TCRdb table, and some are missing; sequencing was by immunoSEQ multiplex PCR. The sample lists a few hundred thousand clones; 80% to 90% were seen once. Germline V CDR1 and CDR2: SQVTM, ANQGSEA. Trimming pared 4 bases from V and 7 bases from J, leaving 13 bases between. The CDR3 has 12 residues. This entry comes from a study of cytomegalovirus exposure and HLA in healthy donors. The source is a woman under 30 in good health and CMV-seronegative. The sample was PBMCs. The genes are TRBV29-1 and TRBJ1-2; a weak D match, TRBD1 (5 bases). In nucleotides, the CDR3 is TGCAGCGTTGTTGGAGGGGAGAGTGGCTACACCTTC. It encodes CSVVGGESGYTF. The whole variable domain, filled in from reference TRBV29-1 and TRBJ1-2, reads SAVISQKPSRDICQRGTSLTIQCQVDSQVTMMFWYRQQPGQSLTLIATANQGSEATYESGFVIDKFPISRPNLTFSTLTVSNMSPEDSSIYLCSVVGGESGYTFGSGTRLTVV.